These T cell receptor beta chains were read from a single sample in a study of blood T cell repertoires in COVID-19. Libraries were prepared by immunoSEQ multiplex PCR; TCRdb keeps only in-frame clonotypes and omits some of them. This sample has about 130,000 clones, with more than 70% found just once. What was sequenced was peripheral blood. Source of these receptors: a human donor in a cohort sampled during active COVID-19. CDR3s include the opening cysteine and the closing phenylalanine or tryptophan. The D gene is left open where the match is weak. Expanded clones get a size class; other rows say once, few or many, or leave the size out.

v_gene: TRBV18; d_gene: -; abundance: -; j_gene: TRBJ1-5; CDR3aa: CASSPQNQPQHF; CDR3nt: TGTGCCAGCTCACCCCAAAATCAGCCCCAGCATTTT
v_gene: TRBV4-3; d_gene: TRBD2; abundance: -; j_gene: TRBJ2-1; CDR3aa: CASSQVPSGSYNEQFF; CDR3nt: TGCGCCAGCAGCCAAGTTCCTAGCGGCTCCTACAATGAGCAGTTCTTC
v_gene: TRBV11-3; d_gene: -; abundance: -; j_gene: TRBJ2-5; CDR3aa: CASSSGVQETQYF; CDR3nt: TGTGCCAGCAGTAGCGGAGTTCAAGAGACCCAGTACTTC
v_gene: TRBV6-5; d_gene: -; abundance: few; j_gene: TRBJ1-2; CDR3aa: CASSRTGQEGYTF; CDR3nt: TGTGCCAGCAGTCGAACGGGACAAGAAGGCTACACCTTC
v_gene: TRBV5-1; d_gene: -; abundance: -; j_gene: TRBJ2-1; CDR3aa: CASSSPATRGVGSSYNEQFF; CDR3nt: TGCGCCAGCAGCTCACCTGCCACTCGCGGGGTGGGGAGCTCCTACAATGAGCAGTTCTTC
v_gene: TRBV6-5; d_gene: TRBD1; abundance: -; j_gene: TRBJ1-5; CDR3aa: CASSYDRVGNQPQHF; CDR3nt: TGTGCCAGCAGTTACGACAGGGTAGGCAATCAGCCCCAGCATTTT
v_gene: TRBV6-2/TRBV6-3; d_gene: TRBD1; abundance: -; j_gene: TRBJ1-5; CDR3aa: CASSHRQGINQPQHF; CDR3nt: TGTGCCAGCAGTCACCGACAGGGGATCAATCAGCCCCAGCATTTT
v_gene: TRBV20-1; d_gene: TRBD2; abundance: -; j_gene: TRBJ2-1; CDR3aa: CSASRSSGPNEQFF; CDR3nt: TGCAGTGCTAGTAGGTCTAGCGGGCCGAATGAGCAGTTCTTC
v_gene: TRBV6-2/TRBV6-3; d_gene: TRBD2; abundance: -; j_gene: TRBJ2-7; CDR3aa: CASSPSAWGTSGYEQYF; CDR3nt: TGTGCCAGCAGCCCCTCCGCTTGGGGGACTAGCGGATACGAGCAGTACTTC
v_gene: TRBV2; d_gene: -; abundance: -; j_gene: TRBJ2-1; CDR3aa: CASRQSGLRDEQFF; CDR3nt: TGTGCCAGCAGGCAGAGCGGTCTAAGGGATGAGCAGTTCTTC
v_gene: TRBV5-1; d_gene: -; abundance: -; j_gene: TRBJ2-3; CDR3aa: CASSLISDTQYF; CDR3nt: TGCGCCAGCAGCTTGATCTCAGATACGCAGTATTTT
v_gene: TRBV2; d_gene: -; abundance: -; j_gene: TRBJ2-7; CDR3aa: CASSGPETYEQYF; CDR3nt: TGTGCCAGCAGTGGACCGGAGACCTACGAGCAGTACTTC
v_gene: TRBV28; d_gene: -; abundance: -; j_gene: TRBJ2-7; CDR3aa: CASSLASLSYEQYF; CDR3nt: TGTGCCAGCAGTTTGGCCTCTCTCTCCTACGAGCAGTACTTC
v_gene: TRBV9; d_gene: TRBD1; abundance: -; j_gene: TRBJ2-7; CDR3aa: CASSISDRGLYEQYF; CDR3nt: TGTGCCAGCAGCATCAGCGACAGGGGGCTCTACGAGCAGTACTTC
v_gene: TRBV5-6; d_gene: -; abundance: -; j_gene: TRBJ2-1; CDR3aa: CASSLKHERNEQFF; CDR3nt: TGTGCCAGCAGCCTTAAACACGAGCGCAATGAGCAGTTCTTC
v_gene: TRBV7-2; d_gene: -; abundance: -; j_gene: TRBJ2-7; CDR3aa: CASSLDVHSTPYF; CDR3nt: TGTGCCAGCAGCTTAGATGTCCACTCAACTCCGTACTTC
v_gene: TRBV5-6; d_gene: -; abundance: -; j_gene: TRBJ2-7; CDR3aa: CASSFDTYEQYF; CDR3nt: TGTGCCAGCAGCTTCGACACCTACGAGCAGTACTTC
v_gene: TRBV2; d_gene: -; abundance: -; j_gene: TRBJ1-5; CDR3aa: CASSEGGVANQPQHF; CDR3nt: TGTGCCAGCAGTGAGGGGGGGGTGGCCAATCAGCCCCAGCATTTT
v_gene: TRBV12-3/TRBV12-4; d_gene: -; abundance: -; j_gene: TRBJ1-3; CDR3aa: CASSLSYTIYF; CDR3nt: TGTGCCAGCAGCCTTTCTTACACCATATATTTT
v_gene: TRBV11-3; d_gene: -; abundance: -; j_gene: TRBJ1-3; CDR3aa: CASSPHASVGNTIYF; CDR3nt: TGTGCCAGCAGCCCGCATGCCTCAGTGGGAAACACCATATATTTT
v_gene: TRBV9; d_gene: -; abundance: -; j_gene: TRBJ2-1; CDR3aa: CASSVSLGGEQFF; CDR3nt: TGTGCCAGCAGCGTATCATTGGGGGGTGAGCAGTTCTTC
v_gene: TRBV9; d_gene: TRBD2; abundance: -; j_gene: TRBJ2-1; CDR3aa: CASSALGLAGGANEQFF; CDR3nt: TGTGCCAGCAGCGCCCTAGGGCTAGCGGGAGGTGCGAATGAGCAGTTCTTC
v_gene: TRBV28; d_gene: -; abundance: -; j_gene: TRBJ1-5; CDR3aa: CASSFSTQPQHF; CDR3nt: TGTGCCAGCAGTTTTAGTACGCAGCCCCAGCATTTT
v_gene: TRBV12-5; d_gene: -; abundance: -; j_gene: TRBJ2-1; CDR3aa: CASGFSQGRNEQFF; CDR3nt: TGTGCTAGTGGTTTCAGTCAGGGTCGCAATGAGCAGTTCTTC
v_gene: TRBV6-5; d_gene: TRBD1; abundance: few; j_gene: TRBJ1-2; CDR3aa: CASGDRGGYTF; CDR3nt: TGTGCCAGCGGGGACAGGGGCGGCTACACCTTC
v_gene: TRBV5-1; d_gene: -; abundance: -; j_gene: TRBJ2-2; CDR3aa: CASSLAGFPLFF; CDR3nt: TGCGCCAGCAGCTTGGCAGGGTTCCCCCTGTTTTTT
v_gene: TRBV19; d_gene: -; abundance: -; j_gene: TRBJ1-1; CDR3aa: CASSFSGWNTEAFF; CDR3nt: TGTGCCAGTAGTTTTTCGGGGTGGAACACTGAAGCTTTCTTT
v_gene: TRBV5-6; d_gene: TRBD1; abundance: -; j_gene: TRBJ2-5; CDR3aa: CASSSITGVGETQYF; CDR3nt: TGTGCCAGCAGCTCCATCACAGGGGTGGGAGAGACCCAGTACTTC
v_gene: TRBV6-5; d_gene: TRBD2; abundance: -; j_gene: TRBJ2-7; CDR3aa: CASSSLAGLTYEQYF; CDR3nt: TGTGCCAGCAGTTCCTTAGCGGGGCTAACCTACGAGCAGTACTTC
v_gene: TRBV28; d_gene: -; abundance: -; j_gene: TRBJ1-5; CDR3aa: CASSLISGGNQPQHF; CDR3nt: TGTGCCAGCAGTTTAATTTCAGGGGGCAATCAGCCCCAGCATTTT